This T cell receptor beta chain was captured in a study of T cell responses to AZD1222 COVID-19 vaccine. General observations from the study: Reportedly, nearly half the spike-specific TCRs target unmutated variant regions. Spike-specific TCR breadth and depth went up after people got two AZD1222 doses. Only a handful of people who got AZD1222 tested seropositive at baseline.

Trimming removed 3 bases from V and 5 bases from J, with 11 bases in between. CDR1 is SGHTA and CDR2 is FQGNSA in the germline V gene. CDR3 length: 13 amino acids. A note on this clone: Its antigen is undetermined.

TCRdb keeps only in-frame clones here, not all; method: immunoSEQ multiplex PCR. The data contain over 45,000 clones, over 75% of them singletons. The V gene is TRBV7-2, the J gene TRBJ2-7, with a possible D match to TRBD1 (6 bases). The source material was peripheral blood, sampled on day 0 of AZD1222 vaccination. This TCR was recovered from an adult in good health. The CDR3 DNA reads as TGTGCCAGCAGCTTTGGACGGGACAACGAGCAGTACTTC. This sequence encodes CASSFGRDNEQYF.